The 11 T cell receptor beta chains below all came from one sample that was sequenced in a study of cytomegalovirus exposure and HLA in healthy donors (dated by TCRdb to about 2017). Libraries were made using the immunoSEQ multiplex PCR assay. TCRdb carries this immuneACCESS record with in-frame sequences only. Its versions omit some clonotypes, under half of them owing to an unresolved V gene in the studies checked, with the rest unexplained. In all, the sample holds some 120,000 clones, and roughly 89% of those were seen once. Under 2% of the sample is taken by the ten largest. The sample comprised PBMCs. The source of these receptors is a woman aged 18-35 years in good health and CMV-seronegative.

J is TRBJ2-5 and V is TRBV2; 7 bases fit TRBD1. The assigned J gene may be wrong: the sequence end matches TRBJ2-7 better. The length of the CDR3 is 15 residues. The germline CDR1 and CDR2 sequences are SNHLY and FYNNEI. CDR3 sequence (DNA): TGTGCCAGCAGTGGGTTTCGGGACAGCTCCTACGAGCAGTACTTC. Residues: CASSGFRDSSYEQYF.

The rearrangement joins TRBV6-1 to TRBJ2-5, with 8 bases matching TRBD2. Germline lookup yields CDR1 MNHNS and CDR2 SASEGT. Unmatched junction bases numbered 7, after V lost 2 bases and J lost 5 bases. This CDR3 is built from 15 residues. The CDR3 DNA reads TGTGCCAGCAGTGAAAACGCGGGGGGCCGTGAGACCCAGTACTTC. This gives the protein CASSENAGGRETQYF.

Written as DNA, the CDR3 is TGCGCCAGCAGAGCTAGCGGGGGTTTCACAGATACGCAGTATTTT. This codes for CASRASGGFTDTQYF. The chain couples TRBV5-1 to TRBJ2-3; TRBD2 aligns across 10 bases. Germline CDR1 is SGHRS and CDR2 is YFSETQ. V lost 5 bases and J lost 2; bases outside the gene matches: 5. This CDR3 contains 15 residues.

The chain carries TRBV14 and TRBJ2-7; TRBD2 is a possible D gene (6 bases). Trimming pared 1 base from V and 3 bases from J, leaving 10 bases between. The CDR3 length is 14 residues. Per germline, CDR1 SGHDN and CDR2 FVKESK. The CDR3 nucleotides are TGTGCCAGCAGCCAAGGTATCGGGGGCTACGAGCAGTACTTC. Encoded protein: CASSQGIGGYEQYF. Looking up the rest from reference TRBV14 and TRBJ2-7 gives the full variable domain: EAGVTQFPSHSVIEKGQTVTLRCDPISGHDNLYWYRRVMGKEIKFLLHFVKESKQDESGMPNNRFLAERTGGTYSTLKVQPAELEDSGVYFCASSQGIGGYEQYFGPGTRLTVT.

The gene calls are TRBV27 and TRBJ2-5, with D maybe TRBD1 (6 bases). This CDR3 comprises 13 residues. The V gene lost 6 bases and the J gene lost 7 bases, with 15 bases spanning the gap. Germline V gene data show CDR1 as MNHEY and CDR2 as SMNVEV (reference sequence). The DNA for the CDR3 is TGTGCCAGCAGAGAAACAGGGTCGGGGACCCAGTACTTC. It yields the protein CASRETGSGTQYF.

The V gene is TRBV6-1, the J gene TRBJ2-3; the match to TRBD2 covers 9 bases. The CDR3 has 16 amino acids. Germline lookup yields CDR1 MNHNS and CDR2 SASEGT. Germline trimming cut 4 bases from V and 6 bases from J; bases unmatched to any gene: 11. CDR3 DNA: TGTGCCAGCAGTGGGCTAGCGGGGACTAGTACGGATACGCAGTATTTT. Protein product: CASSGLAGTSTDTQYF.

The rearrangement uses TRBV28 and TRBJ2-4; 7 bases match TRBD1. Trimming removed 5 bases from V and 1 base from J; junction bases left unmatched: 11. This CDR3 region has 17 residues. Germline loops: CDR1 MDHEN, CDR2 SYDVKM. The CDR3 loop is CASSPPTGSVAKNIQYF. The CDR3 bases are TGTGCCAGCAGTCCCCCGACAGGGTCTGTCGCCAAAAACATTCAGTACTTC.

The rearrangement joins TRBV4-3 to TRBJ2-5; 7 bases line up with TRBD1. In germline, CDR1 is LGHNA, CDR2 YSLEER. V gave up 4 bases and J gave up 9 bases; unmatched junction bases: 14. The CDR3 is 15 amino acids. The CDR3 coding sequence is TGCGCCAGCAGCCCTCGAACAGGGGCGGAGGTAGCCCAGTACTTC. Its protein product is CASSPRTGAEVAQYF.

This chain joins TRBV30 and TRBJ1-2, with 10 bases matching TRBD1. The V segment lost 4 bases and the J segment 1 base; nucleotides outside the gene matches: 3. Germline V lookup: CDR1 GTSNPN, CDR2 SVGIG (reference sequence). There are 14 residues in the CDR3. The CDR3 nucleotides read TGTGCCTGGACCCGGGACAGGGGTAACTATGGCTACACCTTC. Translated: CAWTRDRGNYGYTF. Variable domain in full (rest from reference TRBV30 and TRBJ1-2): SQTIHQWPATLVQPVGSPLSLECTVEGTSNPNLYWYRQAAGRGLQLLFYSVGIGQISSEVPQNLSASRPQDRQFILSSKKLLLSDSGFYLCAWTRDRGNYGYTFGSGTRLTVV.

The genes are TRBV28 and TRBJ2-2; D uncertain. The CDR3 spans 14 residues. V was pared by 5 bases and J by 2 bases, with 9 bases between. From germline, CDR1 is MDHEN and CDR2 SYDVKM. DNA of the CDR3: TGTGCCAGCAGTCACGGAGCCAACACCGGGGAGCTGTTTTTT. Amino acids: CASSHGANTGELFF.

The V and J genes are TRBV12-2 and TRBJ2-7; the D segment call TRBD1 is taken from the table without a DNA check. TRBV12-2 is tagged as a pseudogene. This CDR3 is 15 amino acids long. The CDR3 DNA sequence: TGTGCAAGTCGCTTAGGGGCAGGGGGCGCGTACGAGCAGTACTTC. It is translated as CASRLGAGGAYEQYF.